The clone carrying this TCR beta chain was recorded only once. Sequence at one end of the junction differs from germline and may be a read error. TCR beta VDJ and CDR3 profiling used genomic DNA as template. TCRdb fed the reads into MiXCR, producing one record per CDR3 protein. This sample yields more than 70,000 distinct CDR3 sequences, of which roughly 70% are seen a single time; 65% to 85% belongs to the top ten. The sample comes from a study of CD8+CD57+ T cells in acquired aplastic anemia. The CDR3 is 16 amino acids. Germline V CDR1 and CDR2: LNHNV, YYDKDF (reference sequence). The authors sequenced patients whose flow cytometry had shown CD8+CD57+ cell expansion.

The chain employs TRBV15 and TRBJ1-1; no firm D call. This sequence was found in a human donor with aplastic anemia. The sequencing sample was made of sorted CD4+, CD8+, or CD8+CD57+ T cells (not recorded which) from PBMCs. CDR3 residues: CATSRDREGPLVFALF. The CDR3 bases are TGTGCCACCAGCAGAGATCGTGAAGGCCCCCTGGTCTTTGCTCTCTTT. Complete variable domain (other parts from reference TRBV15 and TRBJ1-1): DAMVIQNPRYQVTQFGKPVTLSCSQTLNHNVMYWYQQKSSQAPKLLFHYYDKDFNNEADTPDNFQSRRPNTSFCFLDIRSPGLGDTAMYLCATSRDREGPLVFALFGQGTRLTVV.